This T cell receptor (beta chain) was profiled in a study of blood T cell repertoires in COVID-19. Study details: Sources were T cells, B-cell-depleted T cells, or PBMCs; the material itself was cDNA or gDNA.

Sequencing used immunoSEQ multiplex PCR; TCRdb keeps in-frame clones, though not all of them. The sample holds fewer than 250,000 clones; more than 80% are singletons and the top ten take about 1.7%. The CDR3 loop spans 16 amino acids. The germline V gene has CDR1 MNHEY and CDR2 SVGAGI. Trimming removed 2 bases from V and 9 bases from J, with 17 bases in between. The chain is built from TRBV6-5 and TRBJ1-6; a possible D gene is TRBD1 (6 bases). Sample: PBMCs or T cells enriched from blood (not recorded which). The origin of this receptor is a man aged 60 to 75 who had recovered from COVID-19. The CDR3 DNA sequence: TGTGCCAGCAGTTACGGCGGTTTGGCAGGGGTTTCACCCCTCCACTTT. Its translation is CASSYGGLAGVSPLHF.